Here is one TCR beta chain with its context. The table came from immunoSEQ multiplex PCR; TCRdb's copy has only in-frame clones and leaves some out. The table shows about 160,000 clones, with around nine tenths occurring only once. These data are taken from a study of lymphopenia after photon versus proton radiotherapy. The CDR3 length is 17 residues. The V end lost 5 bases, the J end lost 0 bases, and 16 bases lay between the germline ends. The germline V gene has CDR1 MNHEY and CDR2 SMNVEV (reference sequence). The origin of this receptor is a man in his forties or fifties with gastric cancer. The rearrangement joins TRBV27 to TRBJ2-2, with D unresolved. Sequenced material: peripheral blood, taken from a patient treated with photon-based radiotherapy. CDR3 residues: CASSPNPTLANTGELFF. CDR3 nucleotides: TGTGCCAGCAGTCCAAACCCGACATTAGCGAACACCGGGGAGCTGTTTTTT.